The source of this T cell receptor beta chain is a study of shared clonotypes between healthy human individuals (TCRdb year 2020). Turning to the overall study: A few men and a couple of women, aged 18 to 49 years, made up the cohort. Per donor, three plates each were used for CD4 naive and CD4 memory, two for CD8 naive, and one for CD8 memory. The study deeply sequenced blood TCR repertoires of about 5 healthy adults to estimate repertoire size and the extent of clonotype sharing between individuals. Different laboratories and diverse techniques were used to prepare libraries and sequence TCR repertoires, to increase sequencing depth and limit assay-specific biases. Each donor's leukapheresis produced roughly between roughly 0.85 and 10 billion PBMCs. The full study reports these points: Estimated clonotype richness was generally larger for naive than for memory subsets. Rarefaction of sorted-subset datasets indicated incomplete sequencing despite the large sequencing depth. Sampling was limited to blood, and TCR repertoires in tissue likely differ from TCR repertoires in blood. Because the study included a small number of donors, the genetic and exposure-history diversity represented was limited. Across a few donors, approximately 5% of naive CD4, 3.5% of naive CD8, around 2.1% of memory CD4, and under 0.45% of memory CD8 clonotypes were shared. Based on pairwise subsampling, the degree of clonotype sharing among donors was expected to be affected by sequencing depth. Compared with non-shared clonotypes, clonotypes shared by all four sorted-subset donors had higher generation probabilities.

Donors were healthy HIV-negative adults with no recently reported acute infections or vaccinations. Every donor was a Caucasian adult residing in Nashville, Tennessee, USA. CD8 memory samples consisted of magnetically selected CD45RO+ cells combined with CCR7-negative CD45RA+ effector memory (TemRA) cells. Blood was collected by leukapheresis, and PBMCs were isolated by Ficoll-Histopaque density gradient centrifugation and then cryopreserved in liquid nitrogen vapor phase. Analytical flow cytometry was used to check the purity and quantity of each magnetically sorted T cell population. From each sorted fraction, genomic DNA was isolated and quantified by UV absorbance on a Nanodrop 2000c. For this chain, trimming is 1 base at the V end and 6 bases at the J end, and the number of junction bases without a gene match is 4. Including the terminal cysteine and phenylalanine, the CDR3 comprises 14 residues. Just the 42-base CDR3 DNA is kept, in frame starting at base 1. Per the germline V gene (reference sequence), SEHNR is the CDR1 and FQNEAQ is the CDR2.

This clone occurred many times. The specificity of this receptor is unknown. No base-level quality is on record; no much larger clone is a single base apart. Using the deep immunoSEQ assay, TCR CDR3 regions were amplified from genomic DNA by multiplex PCR. Genomic DNA extracted from each cell subset was distributed evenly over all wells of several immunoSEQ 96-well plates, and each plate served as one replicate. For sorted subsets, about 210 ng of genomic DNA, equivalent to 25,000 to 30,000 T cell genomes, went into each replicate PCR. Purified libraries were measured with a Qubit 3.0 fluorometer, size-checked on a Bioanalyzer 2100, and measured again with the KAPA Library Quantification kit. Every immunoSEQ 96-well plate was sequenced on a separate single-read 150-cycle Illumina NextSeq 550 flow cell. Per the original workflow: Because the immunoSEQ output included only junctional sequences and no quality scores, the filtering could not be the same as the filtering used for full-length reads. Sequences were annotated with PyIR, a Python wrapper for IgBLAST v1.9, and V/J genes and CDR3 were assigned using IMGT germline references. Reads were filtered out if the reads had weak V/J assignments (E-value above 1e-6), no CDR3, stop codons, out-of-frame junctions, or ambiguous translated residues. V3J clonotypes were defined as sequences sharing the same inferred V gene, J gene, and CDR3 amino acid sequence. To compute the percentage overlap between repertoires, the number of shared unique clonotypes was divided by the size of the smaller repertoire. Richness of each repertoire was evaluated using RTK rarefaction, the Chao1 estimator, and Recon v2.1 estimates of unobserved clonotypes. Generation probabilities were computed with OLGA for all TCRbeta clonotypes obtained by the gDNA method from a handful of donors. TCRdb stores this immuneACCESS table with in-frame sequences only. Part of the clones is absent; in the studies checked, under half of the shortfall reflects unresolved V genes, and no reason is known for the rest. The V and J calls and clone size come from that table; D and trimming were worked out from the DNA. This sample is represented by about 96,000 clones; about 70% of them were singletons. Together, the top ten hold about 50% of the sample.

The TCR comes from a man aged 30 to 39 in good health. What was sequenced was memory CD8+ T cells sorted from blood. The cell subset or site tag for this specimen amounts to: CD45RO+ cells pooled with CCR7-negative TemRA cells. Recombination joined TRBV7-9 with TRBJ2-7, with 9 bases aligning to TRBD2. The DNA is TGTGCCAGCAGCTTAGACCTAGCGGGATTCGAGCAGTACTTC. Its protein reads: CASSLDLAGFEQYF.